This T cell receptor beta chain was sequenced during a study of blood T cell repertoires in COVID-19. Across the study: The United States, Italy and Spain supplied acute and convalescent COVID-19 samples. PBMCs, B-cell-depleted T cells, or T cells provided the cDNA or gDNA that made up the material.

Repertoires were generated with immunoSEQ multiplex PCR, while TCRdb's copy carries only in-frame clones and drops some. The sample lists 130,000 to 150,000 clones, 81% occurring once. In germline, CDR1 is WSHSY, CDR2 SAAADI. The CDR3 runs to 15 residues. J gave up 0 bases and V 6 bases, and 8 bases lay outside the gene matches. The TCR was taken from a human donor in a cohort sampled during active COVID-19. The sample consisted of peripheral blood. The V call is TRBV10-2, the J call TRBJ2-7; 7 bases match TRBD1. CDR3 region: CASRDGQVSSYEQYF. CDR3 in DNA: TGCGCCAGCAGAGATGGACAGGTCAGCTCCTACGAGCAGTACTTC.